The 28 T cell receptor beta chains reported below all come from one sample, sequenced in a study of blood T cells in healthy people across ages. Alongside a J-beta primer mix, a sample-barcoded 5' primer served in a second PCR lasting roughly 6 to 11 cycles. Each CDR3 protein is one row after TCRdb ran MiXCR on the 5' RACE reads. Among about 810,000 distinct CDR3 sequences listed, 35% to 40% were seen once. Sequenced input: blood. The receptors were gathered from a man aged 18 to 35 in good health.

The gene calls are TRBV20-1 and TRBJ2-3; no definite D call. V gave up 6 bases and J gave up 1 base, with 5 bases separating them. The V gene's germline CDR1 is DFQATT and CDR2 SNEGSKA (reference sequence). This CDR3 is built from 11 residues. The CDR3 DNA sequence: TGCAGTGCCTGGGGCACAGATACGCAGTATTTT. Its translation: CSAWGTDTQYF.

The genes are TRBV6-1 and TRBJ2-7; 13 bases fit TRBD2. The CDR3 runs 17 residues. CDR1 and CDR2 from the germline V gene are MNHNS and SASEGT. V trimming: 5 bases; J trimming: 7 bases; junction bases outside the gene matches: 14. In DNA, the CDR3 is TGTGCCAGCAGTAAGAGACTAGCGGGGGGTTGGTACAGTGAGCAGTACTTC. Amino acid sequence: CASSKRLAGGWYSEQYF.

This clonotype was detected only a few times. V and J are TRBV27 and TRBJ1-2; 8 nucleotides line up with TRBD1. This CDR3 has 15 residues. Germline V lookup: CDR1 MNHEY, CDR2 SMNVEV (reference sequence). With 4 bases clipped from V and 2 bases from J, the junction kept 6 bases outside the gene matches. CDR3 DNA sequence: TGTGCCAGCAGTTCAGGGGACAGGACAAACTATGGCTACACCTTC. It translates to CASSSGDRTNYGYTF.

There are a few counts of this clonotype. The chain couples TRBV7-6 to TRBJ1-1, with unresolved D. The V gene lost 1 base and the J gene lost 4 bases, with 13 bases spanning the gap. Germline values: CDR1 SGHVS, CDR2 FNYEAQ. The CDR3 runs 15 residues. The CDR3 spells CASSLEGTAFTEAFF. DNA of the CDR3: TGTGCCAGCAGCTTAGAGGGCACAGCTTTCACTGAAGCTTTCTTT.

This clonotype was counted ten times or more. The chain is built from TRBV7-7 and TRBJ2-3; D is perhaps TRBD1 (6 bases). The CDR3 is 13 residues long. Trimming took 4 bases from V and 3 from J, leaving 8 bases between them. From germline, CDR1 is SSHAT and CDR2 FNYEAQ (reference sequence). The DNA for the CDR3 is TGTGCCAGCAGCTACAGGGATACAGATACGCAGTATTTT. It is translated as CASSYRDTDTQYF.

Note on this clonotype: One base away lies a much larger clone, so this may be a sequencing read error. The chain links TRBV29-1 to TRBJ2-3, with 7 bases lining up with TRBD1. Germline CDR1 reads SQVTM; CDR2 reads ANQGSEA. CDR3 length: 15 residues. The trim removed 4 bases at V and 1 base at J, leaving 8 bases unmatched. The CDR3 nucleotides read TGCAGCGTTGGCGTTGGGACAGAAGGCACAGATACGCAGTATTTT. It yields the protein CSVGVGTEGTDTQYF.

This clonotype was observed many times. The chain has TRBV20-1 and TRBJ2-5; D is possibly TRBD1 or TRBD2 (5 bases each). CDR1 DFQATT and CDR2 SNEGSKA come from the germline V gene (reference sequence). V was trimmed by 5 bases and J by 4 bases, leaving 8 bases between them. The CDR3 spans 11 residues. CDR3 amino acids: CSALGAETQYF. In nucleotides, the CDR3 is TGCAGTGCTCTCGGGGCAGAGACCCAGTACTTC.

CDR3 loop: CASRTQDWDGYTF. The CDR3 bases are TGTGCCAGCAGAACGCAGGATTGGGATGGCTACACCTTC. The V gene is TRBV6-2 or TRBV6-3, the J gene TRBJ1-2; D unclear. V lost 6 bases, J lost 6 bases, and 14 bases lay in between. This CDR3 has 13 residues. The germline V gene has CDR1 MNHEY and CDR2 SVGEGT.

The V and J genes are TRBV7-8 and TRBJ2-2; D is ambiguous. CDR3 length: 13 amino acids. Germline CDR1 and CDR2: SGHVS and FQNEAQ. The V and J ends lost 11 bases and 6 bases respectively, with 16 bases between them. In DNA form, the CDR3 reads TGTGCCCCCTCCCCCCTCGTATCCGGGGAGCTGTTTTTT. Translation: CAPSPLVSGELFF. Full variable domain (rest looked up from reference TRBV7-8 and TRBJ2-2): GAGVSQSPRYKVAKRGQDVALRCDPISGHVSLFWYQQALGQGPEFLTYFQNEAQLDKSGLPSDRFFAERPEGSVSTLKIQRTQQEDSAVYLCAPSPLVSGELFFGEGSRLTVL.

The chain uses TRBV27 and TRBJ2-4; possibly TRBD1 for D (6 bases). Germline CDR1 MNHEY, CDR2 SMNVEV (reference sequence). CDR3 length: 17 amino acids. V was cut by 3 bases and J by 0 bases, with 15 bases left in between. CDR3 protein: CASSFSWDKLAKNIQYF. Here the CDR3 DNA reads TGTGCCAGCAGTTTCTCCTGGGACAAACTAGCCAAAAACATTCAGTACTTC.

With respect to this clonotype: Being one base from a much bigger clone, this may be a read error. The chain recombines TRBV10-3 with TRBJ2-7; D may be TRBD1 or TRBD2 (5 bases each). The CDR3 runs 13 residues. Germline CDR1 reads ENHRY; CDR2 reads SYGVKD. V dropped 11 bases and J dropped 5 bases, with 19 bases sitting between them. Here the CDR3 reads CAGRDRESDEQYF. For the CDR3, the DNA is TGTGCCGGCCGGGACCGCGAATCCGACGAGCAGTACTTC.

The genes are TRBV19 and TRBJ2-1, with D perhaps matching TRBD2 (6 bases). Germline V lookup: CDR1 LNHDA, CDR2 SQIVND (reference sequence). V lost 5 bases and J lost 3, with 11 bases in between. The CDR3 runs 14 residues. For the CDR3, the DNA is TGTGCCAGTAGTGCTAGCGCCTACTACAATGAGCAGTTCTTC. Its translation: CASSASAYYNEQFF.

The table lists this clonotype with a few counts. The rearrangement joins TRBV14 to TRBJ1-1, with no clear D. The CDR3 has 17 residues. V was trimmed by 0 bases and J by 3 bases, leaving 17 bases between them. Germline V CDR1 and CDR2: SGHDN, FVKESK. The CDR3 bases are TGTGCCAGCAGCCAAGATCTCGGCGGCTTGTTGGACACTGAAGCTTTCTTT. Residues: CASSQDLGGLLDTEAFF.

The CDR3 nucleotides are TGTGCCAGCAGCTTAGTTGCAGGGTTGGATCAGCCCCAGCATTTT. Encoded protein: CASSLVAGLDQPQHF. This chain connects TRBV7-2 to TRBJ1-5; maybe TRBD1 (5 bases). The CDR3 loop spans 15 amino acids. Germline CDR1 and CDR2: SGHTA and FQGNSA. Trimming removed 1 base at V and 5 bases at J, with 12 bases between.

This clonotype was counted a few times. J is TRBJ2-3 and V is TRBV4-2; TRBD2 matches at 9 bases. The CDR3 spans 18 residues. With V trimmed by 0 bases and J by 4 bases, 11 bases remained unmatched. Germline V gene data show CDR1 as LGHNA and CDR2 as YNFKEQ. The CDR3 spells CASSQDILWRGGADTQYF. The DNA of the CDR3 is TGTGCCAGCAGCCAAGATATATTGTGGCGGGGGGGTGCAGATACGCAGTATTTT.

A few counts support this clonotype. The rearrangement uses TRBV12-3 or TRBV12-4 and TRBJ2-1, with TRBD2 matching 10 bases. The V gene end was trimmed by 3 bases and the J gene end by 9 bases; junction bases not matched to a gene: 8. The CDR3 loop spans 15 amino acids. The CDR3 protein is CASSFSSSGGSEQFF. In DNA form, the CDR3 reads TGTGCCAGCAGTTTCAGTTCTAGCGGGGGAAGTGAGCAGTTCTTC.

This clonotype came up many times. The rearrangement links TRBV6-2 or TRBV6-3 to TRBJ2-1, with unresolved D. The CDR3 runs 14 residues. V lost 0 bases to trimming and J lost 4 bases, with 7 bases between them. The germline V gene encodes CDR1 MNHEY and CDR2 SVGEGT. The CDR3 is CASSYSIAYNEQFF. CDR3 nucleotides: TGTGCCAGCAGTTACTCGATTGCATACAATGAGCAGTTCTTC.

This chain links TRBV5-1 with TRBJ1-1; the D is unclear. This CDR3 comprises 11 residues. Trimming pared 9 bases from V and 11 bases from J, leaving 17 bases between. CDR1 SGHRS and CDR2 YFSETQ come from the germline V gene. The CDR3 loop reads CANRQGAWAFF. The CDR3 region has the DNA TGCGCCAACCGCCAAGGTGCGTGGGCTTTCTTT. The whole variable domain, filled in from reference TRBV5-1 and TRBJ1-1, reads KAGVTQTPRYLIKTRGQQVTLSCSPISGHRSVSWYQQTPGQGLQFLFEYFSETQRNKGNFPGRFSGRQFSNSRSEMNVSTLELGDSALYLCANRQGAWAFFGQGTRLTVV.

This clonotype was detected only a few times. The chain links TRBV2 to TRBJ2-7; 9 bases are a match to TRBD2. V lost 1 base, J lost 6 bases, and 7 bases stayed unmatched. The CDR3 runs 15 residues. CDR1 and CDR2 from the germline V gene are SNHLY and FYNNEI. CDR3 residues: CASSEVRAGGGEQYF. The DNA of the CDR3 is TGTGCCAGCAGTGAAGTGCGAGCGGGGGGCGGCGAGCAGTACTTC.

This clonotype was detected ten times or more. The chain joins TRBV5-1 to TRBJ2-7; a possible D gene is TRBD1 (5 bases). This CDR3 has 12 residues. Deletions cut 4 bases from V and 3 bases from J, with 8 bases between. The germline V gene encodes CDR1 SGHRS and CDR2 YFSETQ. This CDR3 reads CASSQDNYEQYF. The CDR3 DNA sequence: TGCGCCAGCAGCCAGGACAACTACGAGCAGTACTTC.

Turning to this clonotype: It may be a read error: a sequence one base away is much more abundant. The genes are TRBV12-3 or TRBV12-4 and TRBJ2-3, with 7 bases fitting TRBD2. V gave up 7 bases and J gave up 2 bases; unmatched junction bases: 3. This CDR3 region has 13 residues. The CDR3 DNA follows: TGTGCCAGCATGGGGACTATCACAGATACGCAGTATTTT. It specifies CASMGTITDTQYF.

The chain has TRBV10-3 and TRBJ1-2; D is undetermined. CDR3 length equals 14 residues. Per germline, CDR1 ENHRY and CDR2 SYGVKD. Trimming removed 6 bases at V and 10 bases at J, with 21 bases between. Here the CDR3 reads CAIRPREGGHDYTF. Written as DNA, the CDR3 is TGTGCCATCAGACCAAGGGAAGGAGGCCATGACTACACCTTC.

The V call is TRBV24-1, the J call TRBJ2-7; the D gene is possibly TRBD2 (5 bases). There are 19 residues in the CDR3. The V end lost 5 bases, the J end lost 0 bases, and 25 bases lay between the germline ends. CDR1 and CDR2 (germline): KGHDR, SFDVKD. The CDR3, as DNA: TGTGCCACCAGTGGTGAGGAGGTCTTGGAAATCCAGTTCTCCTACGAGCAGTACTTC. The encoded protein is CATSGEEVLEIQFSYEQYF.

This clonotype was detected ten times or more. The chain employs TRBV7-2 and TRBJ1-2, with TRBD1 as a possible D gene (5 bases). V lost 5 bases to trimming and J lost 4 bases, with 11 bases between them. This CDR3 comprises 13 residues. CDR1 is SGHTA, CDR2 FQGNSA, per germline. The CDR3 DNA follows: TGTGCCAGCAGCCCACGAGGGACCTATGGCTACACCTTC. Translating it yields CASSPRGTYGYTF.

As for this clonotype: A read error is possible here, since a much larger clone lies one base away. V is TRBV29-1 and J is TRBJ2-1; D gene uncertain. Germline-derived CDR1 and CDR2 are SQVTM and ANQGSEA. With 6 bases removed from V and 4 bases from J, the gap between germline ends came to 22 bases. This CDR3 comprises 16 residues. The CDR3 DNA sequence: TGCAGCGTCCAATCGCACAGAGAACTACTGTACAATGAGCAGTTCTTC. It yields the protein CSVQSHRELLYNEQFF.

The rearrangement joins TRBV5-1 to TRBJ2-3; D gene ambiguous. The CDR3 spans 15 residues. Trimming took off 0 bases at V and 3 bases at J, with 11 bases between the two ends. Germline CDR1 is SGHRS and CDR2 is YFSETQ. The CDR3 nucleotides are TGCGCCAGCAGCTTGGTGGCCGGTTGGACAGATACGCAGTATTTT. This codes for CASSLVAGWTDTQYF.

This chain links TRBV30 with TRBJ1-2; TRBD1 aligns across 9 bases. The V gene's germline CDR1 is GTSNPN and CDR2 SVGIG (reference sequence). The length of the CDR3 is 11 residues. The V and J ends lost 5 bases and 7 bases, in that order; junction bases with no gene match: 2. CDR3 sequence: CAWRTGVGYTF. The CDR3 DNA reads TGTGCCTGGCGGACAGGGGTTGGCTACACCTTC.

The rearrangement joins TRBV28 to TRBJ2-7; either TRBD1 or TRBD2 may supply D (5 bases each). The assigned J gene may be wrong: the sequence end matches TRBJ2-5 better. The germline gives CDR1 MDHEN, CDR2 SYDVKM. The CDR3 runs 13 residues. CDR3 sequence: CASTSPGRETQYF. The CDR3 region has the DNA TGTGCCAGCACCTCCCCGGGGCGAGAGACCCAGTACTTC.